These 27 T cell receptor beta chains originate from one sample sequenced in a study of blood T cell repertoires in COVID-19. Using immunoSEQ multiplex PCR, the repertoire was profiled, and TCRdb retains in-frame clones only, with some absent. The repertoire has about 210,000 clones, 75% to 90% of them found once; the top ten carry 4% to 5.5%. Sample: peripheral blood. Receptors originate from a woman between 35 and 50 years old with acute or convalescent COVID-19.

About this clone itself: A read error may produce the germline difference seen at one junction end. The chain employs TRBV11-2 and TRBJ2-2; 7 bases align to TRBD2. The CDR3 is made up of 16 amino acids. The germline CDR1 and CDR2 sequences are SGHAT and FQNNGV. CDR3 DNA sequence: TGTGCCAGCAGCTTAGTGCCCACCGGGGTGAGCGGGGCCCGCCTTTTT. Its protein is CASSLVPTGVSGARLF.

A remark on this clone: The germline gene is not matched at one end of the junction; a read error may be the cause. V gene TRBV19 combines with J gene TRBJ1-4, with a weak D call TRBD1 (6 bases). Germline CDR1 LNHDA, CDR2 SQIVND (reference sequence). The CDR3 loop spans 11 amino acids. The CDR3 sequence: CASSISTGYYF. CDR3 nucleotide sequence: TGTGCCAGTAGTATATCGACAGGATATTATTTT. Supplemented by reference TRBV19 and TRBJ1-4, the full variable domain reads DGGITQSPKYLFRKEGQNVTLSCEQNLNHDAMYWYRQDPGQGLRLIYYSQIVNDFQKGDIAEGYSVSREKKESFPLTVTSAQKNPTAFYLCASSISTGYYFGSGTQLSVL.

The V and J genes are TRBV19 and TRBJ2-5, with 11 positions matching TRBD1. Germline CDR1 reads LNHDA; CDR2 reads SQIVND (reference sequence). V lost 6 bases and J lost 4; bases outside the gene matches: 7. The CDR3 is made up of 15 amino acids. The CDR3 DNA reads TGTGCCAGTAGGGCCGGGACAGGGGGTCGAGAGACCCAGTACTTC. It codes for CASRAGTGGRETQYF.

V and J are TRBV7-6 and TRBJ1-1, with TRBD1 matching over 8 bases. The CDR3 totals 16 residues. The V gene's germline CDR1 is SGHVS and CDR2 FNYEAQ. V dropped 5 bases and J dropped 4; count of bases not matched to a gene: 12. The CDR3 sequence: CASSRPRTGRSTEAFF. CDR3 sequence (DNA): TGTGCCAGCAGCCGCCCCCGGACAGGGAGGAGCACTGAAGCTTTCTTT. Supplemented by reference TRBV7-6 and TRBJ1-1, the full variable domain reads GAGVSQSPRYKVTKRGQDVALRCDPISGHVSLYWYRQALGQGPEFLTYFNYEAQQDKSGLPNDRFSAERPEGSISTLTIQRTEQRDSAMYRCASSRPRTGRSTEAFFGQGTRLTVV.

The chain employs TRBV7-6 and TRBJ2-1, with TRBD2 matching over 14 bases. V shed 5 bases and J 5 bases; nucleotides not matched to a gene: 5. Germline CDR1 is SGHVS and CDR2 is FNYEAQ. The CDR3 has 16 amino acids. The CDR3 nucleotides read TGTGCCAGCAGCCCTCGACTAGCGGGGGGGCACAATGAGCAGTTCTTC. This sequence encodes CASSPRLAGGHNEQFF.

This rearrangement joins TRBV5-1 to TRBJ1-6; 10 bases map to TRBD1. Germline V gene sequence: CDR1 SGHRS, CDR2 YFSETQ. The J segment lost 9 bases and the V segment lost 0 bases, leaving 6 bases of the junction unmatched. The CDR3 sequence is 16 residues long. CDR3 loop: CASSLVETGGASPLHF. CDR3 sequence (DNA): TGCGCCAGCAGCTTGGTTGAGACAGGGGGCGCTTCACCCCTCCACTTT.

The CDR3 loop is CASSPRGGVRNYGYTF. DNA of the CDR3: TGTGCCAGCAGCCCCCGAGGCGGGGTCCGGAACTATGGCTACACCTTC. The chain has TRBV13 and TRBJ1-2, with D uncertain. This CDR3 is 16 amino acids long. V gave up 5 bases and J gave up 2 bases, with 18 bases separating them. Germline V gene data show CDR1 as PRHDT and CDR2 as FYEKMQ (reference sequence).

This chain links TRBV14 with TRBJ2-5, with a possible D match to TRBD1 (6 bases). Germline CDR1 SGHDN, CDR2 FVKESK. V gave up 4 bases and J gave up 4 bases, with 13 bases separating them. The CDR3 has 14 residues. The DNA of the CDR3 is TGTGCCAGCAGCCCACAGGGCACGAGAGAGACCCAGTACTTC. Protein: CASSPQGTRETQYF.

The chain carries TRBV10-2 and TRBJ1-4; 7 nucleotides agree with TRBD1. This CDR3 region has 13 residues. The germline CDR1 and CDR2 sequences are WSHSY and SAAADI. The J segment lost 12 bases and the V segment lost 0 bases, leaving 4 bases of the junction unmatched. The chain's CDR3 is CASSESGGGELFF. CDR3 nucleotide sequence: TGCGCCAGCAGTGAGTCAGGGGGCGGGGAACTGTTTTTT.

The gene calls are TRBV3-1 (or the pseudogene TRBV3-2) and TRBJ1-1; D is unresolved. With 1 base removed from V and 7 bases from J, the gap between germline ends came to 7 bases. Germline V lookup: CDR1 LGHDT, CDR2 YNNKEL (reference sequence). The CDR3 runs 12 residues. The DNA of the CDR3 is TGTGCCAGCAGCCAAGTTCCAGGTGAAGCTTTCTTT. Translated, it gives CASSQVPGEAFF.

The V and J genes are TRBV18 and TRBJ1-2; TRBD1 agrees at 10 bases. V lost 6 bases to trimming and J lost 4 bases; unmatched junction nucleotides: 8. Germline V gene sequence: CDR1 KGHSH, CDR2 LQKENI. This CDR3 is built from 15 residues. The CDR3 DNA sequence: TGTGCCAGCTCCCCGGGACAGGGGCCAGGCTATGGCTACACCTTC. It specifies CASSPGQGPGYGYTF.

The J gene is TRBJ2-7, the V gene TRBV11-2, with 15 bases that match TRBD2. The CDR3 totals 18 residues. Germline CDR1 and CDR2: SGHAT and FQNNGV. Trimming removed 3 bases from V and 3 bases from J; junction bases left unmatched: 9. CDR3 residues: CASSLGLAGGAGLYEQYV. The CDR3 DNA reads TGTGCCAGCAGCTTGGGACTAGCGGGGGGCGCGGGTCTCTACGAGCAGTACGTC.

The chain recombines TRBV6-5 with TRBJ1-6, with D perhaps matching TRBD1 (6 bases). V gave up 2 bases and J gave up 7 bases, with 9 bases separating them. CDR3 length: 14 amino acids. CDR1 is MNHEY and CDR2 is SVGAGI in the germline V gene. The CDR3 coding sequence is TGTGCCAGCAGTTACACGGACAGAAATTCACCCCTCCACTTT. Amino acids: CASSYTDRNSPLHF.

The rearrangement joins TRBV10-3 to TRBJ1-3; D is perhaps TRBD1 (6 bases). Germline V CDR1 and CDR2: ENHRY, SYGVKD. CDR3 size: 15 residues. The V and J ends lost 6 bases and 0 bases respectively, with 12 bases between them. The CDR3 sequence is CAIRDSTTSGNTIYF. CDR3 nucleotide sequence: TGTGCCATCAGGGACAGTACGACCTCTGGAAACACCATATATTTT.

The chain is built from TRBV2 and TRBJ1-5; 8 positions agree with TRBD1. The V gene's germline CDR1 is SNHLY and CDR2 FYNNEI. After removal of 6 bases from V and 5 bases from J, the junction contained 6 bases not matched to a gene. The length of the CDR3 is 14 residues. The CDR3 bases are TGTGCCAGCAGGACAGGGGCCTGGGATCAGCCCCAGCATTTT. This codes for CASRTGAWDQPQHF.

The rearrangement uses TRBV19 and TRBJ1-2; 9 nucleotides line up with TRBD1. The CDR3 loop spans 14 amino acids. Germline V gives CDR1 LNHDA, CDR2 SQIVND (reference sequence). V was pared by 6 bases and J by 2 bases, with 4 bases of the junction left unmatched. CDR3 DNA sequence: TGTGCCAGTAGCTCCGGGACAGGGAACTATGGCTACACCTTC. Amino acid sequence: CASSSGTGNYGYTF.

CDR3 coding DNA: TGTGCCAGCAGCTTGTACGGTGAAGCTTTCTTT. Encoded protein: CASSLYGEAFF. The chain uses TRBV5-6 and TRBJ1-1; D is undetermined. Germline V gives CDR1 SGHDT, CDR2 YYEEEE. The CDR3 is 11 amino acids. The V gene lost 1 base and the J gene lost 7 bases, with 5 bases spanning the gap. Using reference TRBV5-6 and TRBJ1-1 for the parts outside the CDR3, the full variable domain is DAGVTQSPTHLIKTRGQQVTLRCSPKSGHDTVSWYQQALGQGPQFIFQYYEEEERQRGNFPDRFSGHQFPNYSSELNVNALLLGDSALYLCASSLYGEAFFGQGTRLTVV.

The CDR3 reads CATSSRRAWDTQYF. CDR3 sequence (DNA): TGTGCCACCAGCAGCCGGAGGGCTTGGGATACGCAGTATTTT. The chain combines TRBV15 with TRBJ2-3, with TRBD2 as a possible D gene (6 bases). The CDR3 is 14 residues long. Trimming took off 3 bases at V and 6 bases at J, with 13 bases between the two ends. Looked up from germline, CDR1 is LNHNV and CDR2 is YYDKDF (reference sequence).

The V gene is TRBV24-1, the J gene TRBJ2-1, with D uncertain. The germline gives CDR1 KGHDR, CDR2 SFDVKD. Trimming took 5 bases from V and 4 from J, leaving 8 bases between them. The CDR3 runs to 13 residues. The chain's CDR3 is CATSAQPYNEQFF. DNA for the CDR3: TGTGCCACCAGTGCACAGCCATACAATGAGCAGTTCTTC.

The chain employs TRBV10-3 and TRBJ2-2; 9 bases fit TRBD2. CDR1 ENHRY and CDR2 SYGVKD come from the germline V gene. The V and J ends lost 2 bases and 8 bases, in that order; junction bases with no gene match: 9. The CDR3 spans 16 residues. The CDR3 DNA sequence: TGTGCCATCAGTGAGGCGACTAGCGGCCCTGGGGGGGAGCTGTTTTTT. Protein product: CAISEATSGPGGELFF.

This clone was recorded once. The chain carries TRBV15 and TRBJ1-2; maybe TRBD1 (5 bases). The CDR3 extends over 15 amino acids. V was cut by 3 bases and J by 1 base, with 12 bases left in between. CDR1 is LNHNV, CDR2 YYDKDF, per germline (reference sequence). The CDR3 sequence is CATSRGRGGNYGYTF. The CDR3 nucleotides are TGTGCCACCAGCAGGGGGAGGGGCGGTAACTATGGCTACACCTTC. Combining the CDR3 with reference TRBV15 and TRBJ1-2 gives the whole variable domain DAMVIQNPRYQVTQFGKPVTLSCSQTLNHNVMYWYQQKSSQAPKLLFHYYDKDFNNEADTPDNFQSRRPNTSFCFLDIRSPGLGDTAMYLCATSRGRGGNYGYTFGSGTRLTVV.

The V call is TRBV28, the J call TRBJ1-6, with 7 bases that match TRBD1. Germline V gives CDR1 MDHEN, CDR2 SYDVKM. Trimming removed 8 bases from V and 9 bases from J; junction bases left unmatched: 4. This CDR3 has 12 residues. The CDR3 reads CASGTELSPLHF. Here the CDR3 DNA reads TGTGCCAGCGGGACAGAACTTTCACCCCTCCACTTT.

The chain employs TRBV11-2 and TRBJ2-1, with 9 bases fitting TRBD2. CDR1 is SGHAT, CDR2 FQNNGV, per germline. This CDR3 has 15 residues. V dropped 5 bases and J dropped 8; count of bases not matched to a gene: 10. CDR3 sequence: CASSQRGARYDEQFF. Written as DNA, the CDR3 is TGTGCCAGCAGCCAGCGGGGGGCCCGTTACGATGAGCAGTTCTTC.

The CDR3 sequence is CASSFTGEGSTEAFF. CDR3 sequence (DNA): TGCGCCAGCAGCTTTACAGGGGAAGGGAGCACTGAAGCTTTCTTT. This chain links TRBV5-1 with TRBJ1-1, with 7 bases aligning to TRBD1. Trimming cost V 2 bases and J 4 bases; bases outside gene matches: 8. This CDR3 is built from 15 residues. Germline CDR1 SGHRS, CDR2 YFSETQ.

The chain joins TRBV2 to TRBJ1-2; 11 bases line up with TRBD1. This CDR3 has 14 amino acids. The ends lost 7 bases at V and 5 bases at J; junction bases unmatched: 6. Germline CDR1 and CDR2: SNHLY and FYNNEI. The chain's CDR3 is CASTGQGERYGYTF. Here the CDR3 DNA reads TGTGCCAGCACGGGACAGGGGGAGAGATATGGCTACACCTTC.

This clone has only a few counts. The rearrangement links TRBV5-5 to TRBJ1-5, with TRBD1 matching 9 bases. There are 14 residues in the CDR3. Unmatched junction bases numbered 4, after V lost 5 bases and J lost 4 bases. The V gene's germline CDR1 is SGHKS and CDR2 YYEKEE (reference sequence). CDR3 region: CASRGDRVNQPQHF. The CDR3 coding sequence is TGTGCCAGCAGAGGGGACAGGGTGAATCAGCCCCAGCATTTT. The variable domain in full, completed from reference TRBV5-5 and TRBJ1-5, reads DAGVTQSPTHLIKTRGQQVTLRCSPISGHKSVSWYQQVLGQGPQFIFQYYEKEERGRGNFPDRFSARQFPNYSSELNVNALLLGDSALYLCASRGDRVNQPQHFGDGTRLSIL.

This chain connects TRBV2 to TRBJ2-4; perhaps TRBD2 as D (5 bases). V lost 2 bases, J lost 2 bases, and 13 bases lay in between. The germline V gene has CDR1 SNHLY and CDR2 FYNNEI. The CDR3 spans 16 residues. CDR3 DNA: TGTGCCAGCAGTGAATCCGGAGAGGGAACCAAAAACATTCAGTACTTC. Amino acids: CASSESGEGTKNIQYF.